The following is a T cell receptor (beta chain) sequence with its context. Trimming left V 8 bases short and J 1 base short, with 15 bases between. This CDR3 contains 15 residues. Germline V gene data show CDR1 as MGHRA and CDR2 as YSYEKL. The sample comes from a study of blood T cell repertoires in COVID-19. As processed by the authors: Reference gene primer amplification in the assay estimated nucleated cell counts. Only in-frame clones appear in the TCRdb table, and some are missing; sequencing was by immunoSEQ multiplex PCR. Clone size and the V and J calls come from that table; the DNA yielded D and trimming. The repertoire has fewer than 150,000 clones, around 83% of them found once; the top ten carry approximately 20%.

The sequenced sample consisted of PBMCs or T cells enriched from blood (not recorded which). The J gene is TRBJ1-5, the V gene TRBV4-1; D unresolved. The sequence derives from a young man who had recovered from COVID-19. CDR3 bases: TGCGCCAGCGCCGTGCGGGTGGAAAGCAATCAGCCCCAGCATTTT. This translates into CASAVRVESNQPQHF.